This TCR beta chain was recovered during a study of blood T cells in healthy people across ages. The CDR3 length is 13 residues. With 6 bases clipped from V and 2 bases from J, the junction kept 6 bases outside the gene matches. Germline V gives CDR1 DFQATT, CDR2 SNEGSKA (reference sequence). A second PCR, run for about 7 to 11 cycles, used a sample-barcoded 5' primer plus a J-beta primer mix. TCRdb analysed the 5' RACE reads with MiXCR anew, one entry per CDR3 protein. The sample carries 1.5 million to 2 million distinct CDR3 sequences, roughly a third recorded once. In this sample, this clonotype turned up a few times.

Sequencing was carried out using blood. This clonotype was obtained from a woman in her 30s in good health. The chain carries TRBV20-1 and TRBJ2-5, with TRBD2 identical over 7 bases. As DNA, the CDR3 is TGCAGTGCCAGTTGGGGGGGACAAGAGACCCAGTACTTC. Amino acids: CSASWGGQETQYF.